This T cell receptor beta chain was identified in a study of cytomegalovirus exposure and HLA in healthy donors (dated by TCRdb to 2016 to 2017). Background for the entire study: An earlier analysis of several hundred of the donors reported approximately 300 Gb of sequence data and 117 million unique TCR beta sequences obtained from some 170 million T cells. Approximately 300 gigabases of sequencing data and roughly 80 million unique TCR sequences made up an early release that covered under 750 HLA-typed donors. Of the roughly 400 genotyped donors, around 81% fell in the genetic ancestry cluster associated with self-reported Caucasian donors. The study aimed to test whether cataloging public T cell receptors could reveal signatures of past pathogen exposure. The study used immunosequencing to profile the T cell repertoires of 600 to 850 subjects and linked those repertoires to cytomegalovirus serostatus. Along with the roughly 700-subject first cohort, a separate validation cohort of over a hundred different subjects was used. High-throughput TCR immunosequencing, statistical association of individual TCRs with disease status, and machine learning were combined to predict cytomegalovirus infection status. A later analysis re-examined previously published TCR beta repertoires from 610 or so donors and added high-resolution HLA genotyping to investigate patterns of TCR occurrence. Rather than using new phenotypic data, the later analysis identified candidate immune exposures from TCR beta sequences and from how often those sequences occurred across donors. In an earlier analysis of 500 to 650 of the donors, high-throughput TCR beta sequencing was used to judge whether each TCR beta V gene segment behaved as functional or pseudogenic. Donor age, sex, ethnicity and CMV serostatus were compiled together with the repertoire data. In a later genetic analysis, genome-wide SNP genotypes for about 55% of the 666 donors were used, and that subset was treated as a discovery cohort. All discovery cohort repertoires had been generated using a single sequencing platform. HLA typing included class I and class II loci at four-digit resolution. The number of donors typed differed by locus, with roughly 629-640 for A, B, C, DRB1 and DQB1, roughly 550 for DQA1, 600 to 610 for DPA1, and about 450 for DPB1. A few DR-DQ haplotypes were treated as single units for association and clustering because of strong linkage in the cohort. On average, roughly 240,000 unique TCR beta nucleotide sequences were sequenced per donor among 300 to 500 genotyped donors of the cohort, with 15% to 20% of those sequences being non-productive. Here is what the overall study found, with its caveats: An earlier analysis of approximately 600 of the donors showed that most TCR beta V segments appeared in productive rearrangements either about 87% or about 30% of the time, which broadly matched IMGT annotations. A few of the identified cytomegalovirus-associated TCR beta chains were confirmed in vitro to be specific for cytomegalovirus antigens. When HLA alleles, especially DR and DQ, strongly co-occurred, TCR associations were difficult to assign to individual alleles. A further reported finding was that TCR beta sequences accurately predicted the HLA-A and HLA-B alleles for most subjects in the first cohort. Linkage disequilibrium might explain the correlated functional status among segregating V segments, but an unknown experimental factor could not be excluded. According to a later analysis, parvovirus B19, influenza, CMV and Epstein-Barr virus appeared linked to several top co-occurrence clusters. A later analysis found that TCR association rates varied across HLA loci, with DRB1 alleles showing the most associated TCRs and HLA-C alleles the fewest. A later analysis associated 16,951 TCR beta sequences with specific HLA alleles at a false discovery rate of 0.05. A cluster of highly shared sequence variants was judged likely to be a technical artifact of the sequencing pipeline. A later genetic analysis associated a missense DCLRE1C variant with V-gene and J-gene trimming of TCR beta chains, and an independent cohort replicated the association. Immune exposure information for the cohort was limited to CMV serostatus. Because counts were too low, some 16 rarely observed V segments, including chromosome 9 orphons, were excluded from the earlier analysis of a few hundred of the donors. A total of some 180 TCR beta chains were listed by the study as associated with cytomegalovirus. A later analysis found that most CMV-associated TCR beta chains appeared HLA-restricted, with HLA associations seemingly driven largely by CMV exposure. In a later analysis, HLA-associated TCR beta chains were found to be more clonally expanded and to have lower generation probabilities than equally common non-associated chains. The presence/absence analyses assumed that sequencing depth was roughly uniform across donors, and that assumption may not be true. Some IMGT-functional V segments, including TRBV6-2 and TRBV6-3, could not be distinguished by the 87-base-pair reads and were therefore excluded. A later genetic analysis reported fewer N-insertions in productive TCRs among donors in an Asian-associated ancestry cluster than the 666-donor mean. The cohort was sequenced for TCR beta chains only, and without alpha or paired-chain data the features that could be detected were limited. Most TCR sequences were observed very rarely across donors, whereas some public TCRs were present in many individuals. Because HLA typing was unavailable for some donors at each locus, only the typed subset was used in association tests. The classifier was reported to diagnose cytomegalovirus status with high specificity and sensitivity in both the original and validation cohorts. According to the authors, the approach could potentially be generalized to other disease states and immunological phenotypes.

The germline V gene provides CDR1 MNHEY and CDR2 SVGAGI. Clipping removes 8 bases from V and 8 bases from J, with 8 as the unmatched junction base count. From cysteine to phenylalanine, the CDR3 is 14 amino acids long. Left in the record is the CDR3 DNA by itself, 42 bases read in frame from the first base. The cohort comprised fewer than 700 healthy bone marrow donors. At the time of sampling, all cohort members were nominally healthy, though unrecorded immune exposures were likely present. The donor tested CMV seronegative and was one of the 352 seronegative cohort members. Each donor provided a peripheral blood sample, and peripheral blood mononuclear cells were used for TCR beta sequencing. Genomic DNA was extracted from the blood cell samples with the Qiagen DNeasy Blood Extraction Kit. Notes on this clone: The target of this receptor is not known. No base quality values were provided; no much bigger clone lies one nucleotide off.

Library prep was done by the immunoSEQ multiplex PCR assay. For the multiplex PCR, a mixture combining 60 forward primers for TCR Vbeta segments and 13 reverse primers for TCR Jbeta segments was used. Amplification of the CDR3 region of rearranged TCR beta genes was performed with a multiplex PCR assay on genomic DNA. The Illumina HiSeq System was used to sequence the amplified TCR beta libraries as 87-base-pair reads. The authors' pipeline ran thus. A later analysis counted approximately 74 million unique TCR beta chains across the 666 repertoires, and around 9.9 million of these chains were shared by at least two donors. A nearest-neighbor algorithm error-corrected the raw reads and collapsed the reads into unique sequences, merging closely related sequences to remove PCR and sequencing errors. CDR3 sequences were aligned to IMGT reference sequences to assign V, D and J gene segments. Each retained sequence needed at least a six-nucleotide match to both a V gene segment and a J gene segment. A rearrangement was called productive if the CDR3 had no stop codons and remained in frame with V and J, and every other rearrangement was called non-productive. Following IMGT convention, CDR3 was defined as the stretch from the second conserved V-encoded cysteine to the conserved J-encoded phenylalanine. In an earlier analysis of some 550 of the donors, sequences lacking an unambiguous match to a single V gene segment were excluded. An earlier analysis of several hundred of the donors called V segments functional above 56.7% productive rearrangements and segregating when the between-donor standard deviation exceeded 5%. A statistical classification framework was built for diagnosing cytomegalovirus status from the catalog of TCR beta chain sequences. V and J gene assignment, in a later analysis, came from comparing TCR nucleotide sequences with IMGT/GENE-DB human TR gene sequences. Using the TCRdist pipeline, a later analysis assigned CDR3 sequences along with most-parsimonious VDJ recombination scenarios. In a later analysis, each TCR beta chain was defined by its CDR3 amino acid sequence together with its V-gene family, and reads without a unique V-gene family were excluded. To address suspected cross-contamination and a sequencing artifact, a later analysis removed 592 highly shared, low-generation-probability nucleotide sequences. A later analysis calculated a clonal expansion index for each public chain from normalized within-repertoire ranks of inferred template counts. Generation probabilities in a later analysis came from a VDJ recombination model fitted to out-of-frame rearrangements, and those results were checked against IGoR. Hypergeometric tests were used in a later analysis to score TCR-TCR, TCR-HLA and TCR-CMV co-occurrence, with a repertoire-size bias correction applied to the TCR pairs. False discovery rates were estimated in a later analysis by permuting HLA or CMV assignments 20 times. In a later analysis, co-occurring TCRs were grouped with DBSCAN, and TCRdist sequence similarity was added when clustering was performed within HLA-allele-positive subsets. Repertoires with fewer than 30,000 or more than 120,000 public chains, plus five repertoires with anomalous nucleotide sharing, were excluded from co-occurrence clustering. TCRdb holds this immuneACCESS table with in-frame rearrangements only. Some clones are missing; in checked studies, unresolved V genes explain under half, and the rest has no known cause. Clone size and V and J calls were adopted from that table, with D and trimming inferred from the DNA. Here the sample has around 130,000 clones; roughly four fifths occur a single time. The top ten constitute 2.5% to 3% of the sample.

Sequences were obtained from PBMCs. This TCR was recovered from a boy aged 2 to 10 in good health and CMV-seronegative. The sequence is built from TRBV6-5 and TRBJ1-4; TRBD1 agrees with 10 junctional bases. The sequenced DNA is TGTGCCAGCCGCTCGACAGGGGGCATGGAAAAACTGTTTTTT. This gives the protein CASRSTGGMEKLFF.